The 5 T cell receptor beta chains given below trace back to one sample, sequenced in a study of blood T cell repertoires in COVID-19. Repertoires were generated with immunoSEQ multiplex PCR, while TCRdb's copy carries only in-frame clones and drops some. The data hold about 220,000 clones, with approximately 85% observed a single time. Sequencing was carried out using peripheral blood. The receptors here all came from a woman between 70 and 85 years old with COVID-19, enrolled during active disease.

The chain couples TRBV7-9 to TRBJ2-2; 10 bases agree with TRBD1. The CDR3 covers 15 residues. From germline, CDR1 is SEHNR and CDR2 FQNEAQ (reference sequence). Unmatched junction bases numbered 4, after V lost 4 bases and J lost 5 bases. The DNA for the CDR3 is TGTGCCAGCAGCTCCGGGACAGGGGAGACCGGGGAGCTGTTTTTT. Protein sequence: CASSSGTGETGELFF.

V is TRBV29-1 and J is TRBJ2-1; 7 bases are a match to TRBD1. V shed 5 bases and J 9 bases; nucleotides not matched to a gene: 7. The CDR3 has 12 amino acids. Germline CDR1 reads SQVTM; CDR2 reads ANQGSEA. The CDR3 sequence: CSVSSRGSEQFF. The CDR3 nucleotides read TGCAGCGTTTCGTCCAGGGGGAGTGAGCAGTTCTTC.

The V and J genes are TRBV2 and TRBJ1-4; no clear D. Germline V gene sequence: CDR1 SNHLY, CDR2 FYNNEI. The CDR3 sequence is 12 residues long. Deletions cut 5 bases from V and 8 bases from J, with 9 bases between. The CDR3 bases are TGTGCCAGCAGTTTCGCGGTAGAAAAACTGTTTTTT. Its protein is CASSFAVEKLFF. The full variable domain, with the rest looked up from reference TRBV2 and TRBJ1-4, is EPEVTQTPSHQVTQMGQEVILRCVPISNHLYFYWYRQILGQKVEFLVSFYNNEISEKSEIFDDQFSVERPDGSNFTLKIRSTKLEDSAMYFCASSFAVEKLFFGSGTQLSVL.

The chain joins TRBV18 to TRBJ2-1, with D uncertain. The CDR3 totals 18 residues. Germline CDR1 is KGHSH and CDR2 is LQKENI. Trimming removed 6 bases at V and 1 base at J, with 22 bases between. CDR3 region: CASSQVSLAGLSYNEQFF. The CDR3 coding sequence is TGTGCCAGCTCCCAGGTCAGTCTGGCAGGCCTTTCCTACAATGAGCAGTTCTTC.

The rearrangement uses TRBV11-3 and TRBJ2-7; D is possibly TRBD2 (5 bases). Germline CDR1 is SGHNT and CDR2 is YENEEA. The V end lost 6 bases, the J end lost 3 bases, and 12 bases lay between the germline ends. The CDR3 consists of 13 residues. The DNA of the CDR3 is TGTGCCAGCAGTCGATACCGGGACTACGAGCAGTACTTC. It translates to CASSRYRDYEQYF.